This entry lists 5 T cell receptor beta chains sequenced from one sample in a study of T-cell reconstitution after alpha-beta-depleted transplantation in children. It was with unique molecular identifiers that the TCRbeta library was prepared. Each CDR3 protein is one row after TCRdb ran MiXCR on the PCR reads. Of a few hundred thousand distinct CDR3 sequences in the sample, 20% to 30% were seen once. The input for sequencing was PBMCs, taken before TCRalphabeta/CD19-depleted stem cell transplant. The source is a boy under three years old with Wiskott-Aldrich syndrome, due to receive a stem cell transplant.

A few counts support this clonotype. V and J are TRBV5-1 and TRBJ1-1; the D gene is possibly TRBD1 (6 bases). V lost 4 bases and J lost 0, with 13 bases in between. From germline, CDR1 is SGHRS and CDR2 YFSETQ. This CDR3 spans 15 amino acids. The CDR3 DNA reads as TGCGCCAGCAGCGGGGGCCTACACATGAACACTGAAGCTTTCTTT. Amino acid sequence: CASSGGLHMNTEAFF.

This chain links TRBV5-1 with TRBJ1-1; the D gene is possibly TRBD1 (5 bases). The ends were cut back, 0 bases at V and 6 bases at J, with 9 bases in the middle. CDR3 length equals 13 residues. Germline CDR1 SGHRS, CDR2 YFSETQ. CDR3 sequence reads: CASSLAGIPEAFF. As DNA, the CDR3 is TGCGCCAGCAGCTTGGCAGGGATCCCTGAAGCTTTCTTT.

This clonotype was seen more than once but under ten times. The CDR3 nucleotides are TGCAGTGCTAGAGGAGGGACACAAGAGACCCAGTACTTC. It is translated as CSARGGTQETQYF. The V gene is TRBV20-1, the J gene TRBJ2-5, with D maybe TRBD1 (6 bases). The CDR3 runs to 13 residues. Trimming took off 1 base at V and 2 bases at J, with 8 bases between the two ends. Germline CDR1 is DFQATT and CDR2 is SNEGSKA (reference sequence).

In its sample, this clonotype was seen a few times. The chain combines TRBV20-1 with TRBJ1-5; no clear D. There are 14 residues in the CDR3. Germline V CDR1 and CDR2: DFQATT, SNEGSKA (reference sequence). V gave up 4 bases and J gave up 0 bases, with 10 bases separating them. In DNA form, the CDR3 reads TGCAGTGCTATGGAGGGAAATAGCAATCAGCCCCAGCATTTT. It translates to CSAMEGNSNQPQHF.

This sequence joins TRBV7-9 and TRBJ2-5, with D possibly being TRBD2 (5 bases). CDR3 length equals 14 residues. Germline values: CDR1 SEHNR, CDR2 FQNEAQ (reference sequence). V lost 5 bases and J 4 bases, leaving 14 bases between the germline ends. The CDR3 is CASSARTSGETQYF. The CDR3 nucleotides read TGTGCCAGCAGCGCCAGAACTAGTGGAGAGACCCAGTACTTC.